One sample yielded the 21 T cell receptor beta chains listed below, sequenced in a study of blood T cell repertoires in COVID-19. The assay was immunoSEQ multiplex PCR, and TCRdb's table has in-frame clones only and misses some. The top ten clones hold about 2.1% of a sample with under 250,000 clones, about four fifths of them seen once. The sequenced material came from peripheral blood. The source of these receptors is an older woman with acute or convalescent COVID-19.

Concerning this clone itself: Other DNA variants within this sample encode the same CDR3. The rearrangement uses TRBV7-2 and TRBJ2-7; no firm D call. The V gene's germline CDR1 is SGHTA and CDR2 FQGNSA. The CDR3 contains 13 residues. Trimming removed 1 base at V and 3 bases at J, with 7 bases between. The CDR3: CASSLVPGYEQYF. CDR3 coding DNA: TGTGCCAGCAGCTTAGTTCCGGGCTACGAGCAGTACTTC.

The genes are TRBV5-4 and TRBJ1-3; D is perhaps TRBD1 (6 bases). In germline, CDR1 is SGHNT, CDR2 YYREEE (reference sequence). The CDR3 spans 15 residues. Trimming stripped 0 bases from V and 3 bases from J, with 10 bases between. The CDR3 reads CASSLGTAFGNTIYF. The DNA of the CDR3 is TGTGCCAGCAGCTTGGGGACAGCGTTTGGAAACACCATATATTTT.

This chain links TRBV4-2 with TRBJ2-5; the D gene is possibly TRBD2 (6 bases). The germline CDR1 and CDR2 sequences are LGHNA and YNFKEQ. The V and J ends lost 0 bases and 14 bases respectively, with 19 bases between them. The CDR3 runs 14 residues. The chain's CDR3 is CASSQDPGAGSHYF. CDR3 nucleotides: TGTGCCAGCAGCCAAGATCCCGGGGCGGGGAGCCATTACTTC.

The chain employs TRBV6-2 or TRBV6-3 and TRBJ2-3, with D tentatively TRBD2 (6 bases). CDR3 length: 15 residues. Trimming stripped 5 bases from V and 2 bases from J, with 14 bases between. Germline assignment: CDR1 MNHEY and CDR2 SVGEGT. CDR3 in amino acids: CASSRSGGLTDTQYF. CDR3 DNA: TGTGCCAGCAGTCGCTCCGGGGGACTCACAGATACGCAGTATTTT.

This clone has just one count. CDR3 nucleotide sequence: TGCGCCAGCAGCCTTGGGACAGGGTTTAACACTGAAGCTTTCTTT. Protein: CASSLGTGFNTEAFF. The chain links TRBV4-1 to TRBJ1-1, with 9 nucleotides matching TRBD1. CDR3 length: 15 amino acids. Germline V gene data show CDR1 as MGHRA and CDR2 as YSYEKL. The V segment lost 4 bases and the J segment 2 bases; nucleotides outside the gene matches: 5.

V is TRBV15 and J is TRBJ2-5, with D hard to call. Germline assignment: CDR1 LNHNV and CDR2 YYDKDF (reference sequence). The ends were cut back, 0 bases at V and 0 bases at J, with 17 bases in the middle. CDR3 length: 18 amino acids. CDR3 residues: CATSREKQVARYQETQYF. In DNA, the CDR3 is TGTGCCACCAGCAGAGAAAAGCAGGTGGCCCGTTACCAAGAGACCCAGTACTTC.

V is TRBV6-2 or TRBV6-3 and J is TRBJ2-7; 12 positions match TRBD2. Germline trimming cut 2 bases from V and 13 bases from J; bases unmatched to any gene: 9. The CDR3 sequence is 14 residues long. Germline V gives CDR1 MNHEY, CDR2 SVGEGT. The CDR3 DNA reads as TGTGCCAGCAGTTACACCCTAGCGGGGGGGCAGCTTTACTTC. It translates to CASSYTLAGGQLYF.

The genes are TRBV30 and TRBJ1-5; TRBD1 matches at 7 bases. The germline V gene encodes CDR1 GTSNPN and CDR2 SVGIG (reference sequence). The CDR3 has 16 residues. The V gene end was trimmed by 2 bases and the J gene end by 1 base; junction bases not matched to a gene: 8. This chain's CDR3 is CAWSLGQAVSNQPQHF. For the CDR3, the DNA is TGTGCCTGGAGTCTAGGACAGGCGGTGAGCAATCAGCCCCAGCATTTT.

The V call is TRBV7-8, the J call TRBJ1-1; D might be TRBD1 (5 bases). The CDR3 has 13 residues. Trimming shortened V by 5 bases and J by 4 bases, and 11 bases separated the two germline ends. Per the germline V gene, CDR1 is SGHVS and CDR2 is FQNEAQ. CDR3 nucleotides: TGTGCCAGCAGCCAAAGGGGTAGCACTGAAGCTTTCTTT. The encoded protein is CASSQRGSTEAFF.

This chain uses TRBV5-1 with TRBJ2-1, with 12 bases fitting TRBD2. The CDR3 extends over 18 amino acids. Germline CDR1 and CDR2: SGHRS and YFSETQ. V lost 0 bases to trimming and J lost 1 base; unmatched junction nucleotides: 5. CDR3 bases: TGCGCCAGCAGCTTGGGGCTAGCGGGGGGGCGGTCCTACAATGAGCAGTTCTTC. Translated: CASSLGLAGGRSYNEQFF. The full variable domain, in which reference TRBV5-1 and TRBJ2-1 provide the parts outside the CDR3, is KAGVTQTPRYLIKTRGQQVTLSCSPISGHRSVSWYQQTPGQGLQFLFEYFSETQRNKGNFPGRFSGRQFSNSRSEMNVSTLELGDSALYLCASSLGLAGGRSYNEQFFGPGTRLTVL.

This chain links TRBV15 with TRBJ2-5, with 9 bases that match TRBD1. Germline loops: CDR1 LNHNV, CDR2 YYDKDF (reference sequence). The CDR3 spans 17 residues. The junction had 7 bases not matched to a gene; V was cut back by 0 bases and J by 2 bases. CDR3 nucleotide sequence: TGTGCCACCAGCAGAGATCGTGTGACAGGGGGACAAGAGACCCAGTACTTC. It codes for CATSRDRVTGGQETQYF.

This rearrangement joins TRBV19 to TRBJ1-6; D is unresolved. Germline V gene sequence: CDR1 LNHDA, CDR2 SQIVND (reference sequence). Trimming shortened V by 5 bases and J by 9 bases, and 11 bases separated the two germline ends. The CDR3 consists of 13 residues. This chain's CDR3 is CASSAAVGSPLHF. The CDR3 DNA reads as TGTGCCAGTAGTGCGGCAGTGGGTTCACCCCTCCACTTT.

The V call is TRBV28, the J call TRBJ1-2; maybe TRBD1 (6 bases). With 6 bases removed from V and 1 base from J, the gap between germline ends came to 9 bases. Germline lookup yields CDR1 MDHEN and CDR2 SYDVKM. There are 13 residues in the CDR3. This CDR3 reads CASSRQDNYGYTF. The CDR3, as DNA: TGTGCCAGCAGCAGACAGGATAACTATGGCTACACCTTC.

V gene TRBV7-8 combines with J gene TRBJ1-2, with a tentative D call TRBD1 (5 bases). CDR1 is SGHVS and CDR2 is FQNEAQ in the germline V gene. The V gene lost 4 bases and the J gene lost 6 bases, with 6 bases spanning the gap. The CDR3 length is 11 residues. The CDR3 nucleotides read TGTGCCAGCAGCTCCAGGGATGGCTACACCTTC. It is translated as CASSSRDGYTF.

V is TRBV20-1 and J is TRBJ1-1, with unresolved D. Looked up from germline, CDR1 is DFQATT and CDR2 is SNEGSKA (reference sequence). V lost 6 bases, J lost 4 bases, and 9 bases lay in between. CDR3 length: 11 residues. The CDR3 region is CSAHTGTEAFF. The CDR3 coding sequence is TGCAGTGCGCACACGGGCACTGAAGCTTTCTTT.

The chain recombines TRBV5-6 with TRBJ2-3, with a weak D call TRBD1 (5 bases). This CDR3 has 15 residues. Germline-derived CDR1 and CDR2 are SGHDT and YYEEEE. The ends were cut back, 4 bases at V and 4 bases at J, with 16 bases in the middle. The CDR3 DNA reads as TGTGCCAGCAGCACGGACACCGTAGAACCAGATACGCAGTATTTT. Translating it yields CASSTDTVEPDTQYF.

The chain combines TRBV5-1 with TRBJ2-1; perhaps TRBD2 as D (7 bases). CDR3 size: 11 residues. Looked up from germline, CDR1 is SGHRS and CDR2 is YFSETQ. V lost 7 bases and J lost 7, with 9 bases in between. The CDR3, as DNA: TGCGCCAGCGAGGGGGGGAATGAGCAGTTCTTC. It is translated as CASEGGNEQFF.

This rearrangement joins TRBV5-5 to TRBJ2-5, with 8 bases aligning to TRBD2. V lost 7 bases, J lost 5 bases, and 10 bases stayed unmatched. There are 14 residues in the CDR3. Germline-derived CDR1 and CDR2 are SGHKS and YYEKEE (reference sequence). CDR3 coding DNA: TGTGCCAGCTCCGGCGGGGGGCTAGAGGAGACCCAGTACTTC. Translation gives CASSGGGLEETQYF.

The chain uses TRBV28 and TRBJ1-1; D possibly corresponds to TRBD1 (6 bases). The CDR3 loop spans 16 amino acids. V gave up 9 bases and J gave up 0 bases, with 20 bases separating them. The germline CDR1 and CDR2 sequences are MDHEN and SYDVKM. CDR3 nucleotide sequence: TGTGCCAGTGACGAACAGGGCCGGGGAATGAACACTGAAGCTTTCTTT. Amino acid sequence: CASDEQGRGMNTEAFF.

This chain links TRBV19 with TRBJ1-1; D call uncertain. V lost 11 bases, J lost 1 base, and 17 bases lay in between. The CDR3 spans 14 residues. The germline V gene has CDR1 LNHDA and CDR2 SQIVND (reference sequence). CDR3 nucleotide sequence: TGTGCCGCGGGTGAGCGGGAAGAGAACACTGAAGCTTTCTTT. Amino acid sequence: CAAGEREENTEAFF.

V and J are TRBV6-5 and TRBJ1-2, with D unresolved. CDR1 MNHEY and CDR2 SVGAGI come from the germline V gene. Deletions cut 9 bases from V and 4 bases from J, with 9 bases between. The CDR3 sequence is 11 residues long. The CDR3 protein is CASPGSYGYTF. In DNA, the CDR3 is TGTGCCAGTCCGGGATCCTATGGCTACACCTTC.